The next 21 T cell receptor beta chains were all read from a single sample in a study of graft-versus-host responses after intestinal transplantation. Only in-frame clones appear in the TCRdb table, and some are missing; sequencing was by immunoSEQ multiplex PCR. The sample holds more than 9,000 clones, more than 85% seen once. The specimen was PBMCs, collected about 70 days after transplant. These receptors came from a human patient who received an intestinal transplant, so some T cells may come from the graft donor.

The rearrangement links TRBV23-1 to TRBJ2-1; 13 bases line up with TRBD2. TRBV23-1 is flagged as an ORF with uncertain function. After removal of 0 bases from V and 9 bases from J, the junction contained 5 bases not matched to a gene. The CDR3 loop spans 16 amino acids. Written as DNA, the CDR3 is TGCGCCAGCAGTCAATCTCGACTAGCGGGAGGCACTGAGCAGTTCTTC. It codes for CASSQSRLAGGTEQFF.

This chain links TRBV13 with TRBJ2-1; the match to TRBD2 covers 8 bases. Germline lookup yields CDR1 PRHDT and CDR2 FYEKMQ (reference sequence). This CDR3 is 13 amino acids long. V shed 5 bases, J shed 8 bases, and the junction held 5 bases outside the gene matches. CDR3 in amino acids: CASSTGTSYEQFF. The DNA of the CDR3 is TGTGCCAGCAGCACCGGGACTAGTTATGAGCAGTTCTTC. Drawing the rest from reference TRBV13 and TRBJ2-1, the complete variable domain is AAGVIQSPRHLIKEKRETATLKCYPIPRHDTVYWYQQGPGQDPQFLISFYEKMQSDKGSIPDRFSAQQFSDYHSELNMSSLELGDSALYFCASSTGTSYEQFFGPGTRLTVL.

V is TRBV7-3 and J is TRBJ2-5; D is possibly TRBD1 (6 bases). The CDR3 covers 15 residues. Between the trimmed V and J ends, which lost 5 bases and 0 bases, there was a span of 13 bases. From germline, CDR1 is SGHTA and CDR2 FQGTGA. CDR3 nucleotides: TGTGCCAGCAGCCATTTAGGGGGAAACCAAGAGACCCAGTACTTC. Amino acid sequence: CASSHLGGNQETQYF.

This sequence joins TRBV27 and TRBJ2-1, with a weak D call TRBD1 (5 bases). Germline V gene lookup returns CDR1 MNHEY and CDR2 SMNVEV (reference sequence). The CDR3 has 15 residues. Trimming left V 5 bases short and J 8 bases short, with 19 bases between. CDR3 coding DNA: TGTGCCAGCAGTCCTCATAGGGTAAGGGGTGATGAGCAGTTCTTC. Amino acids: CASSPHRVRGDEQFF.

The chain carries TRBV9 and TRBJ2-6; TRBD1 aligns across 9 bases. The CDR3 extends over 16 amino acids. The V gene's germline CDR1 is SGDLS and CDR2 YYNGEE. With 3 bases clipped from V and 4 bases from J, the junction kept 5 bases outside the gene matches. CDR3 amino acids: CASSATGGSGANVLTF. CDR3 in DNA: TGTGCCAGCAGCGCTACAGGGGGCTCCGGGGCCAACGTCCTGACTTTC.

J is TRBJ2-1 and V is TRBV10-2, with 7 bases that match TRBD1. The CDR3 has 16 amino acids. Germline CDR1 WSHSY, CDR2 SAAADI. The junction had 7 bases not matched to a gene; V was cut back by 5 bases and J by 0 bases. The DNA of the CDR3 is TGCGCCAGCAGTTTATTCCGGGACAGCTCCTACAATGAGCAGTTCTTC. Translated, it gives CASSLFRDSSYNEQFF.

The J gene is TRBJ2-1, the V gene TRBV6-5; 10 bases are a match to TRBD2. CDR1 and CDR2 (germline): MNHEY, SVGAGI. CDR3 length equals 13 residues. V trimming: 8 bases; J trimming: 2 bases; junction bases outside the gene matches: 0. CDR3 in DNA: TGTGCCAGCGGGACTAGCGCCTACAATGAGCAGTTCTTC. This encodes CASGTSAYNEQFF.

V and J are TRBV9 and TRBJ2-1, with 12 nucleotides matching TRBD1. Germline V lookup: CDR1 SGDLS, CDR2 YYNGEE. This CDR3 is 15 amino acids long. J lost 7 bases, V lost 1 base, and 3 bases had no gene match. The CDR3 is CASSVWGQGANEQFF. The CDR3 DNA sequence: TGTGCCAGCAGCGTATGGGGACAGGGGGCGAATGAGCAGTTCTTC. Full variable domain (remainder filled in from reference TRBV9 and TRBJ2-1): DSGVTQTPKHLITATGQRVTLRCSPRSGDLSVYWYQQSLDQGLQFLIQYYNGEERAKGNILERFSAQQFPDLHSELNLSSLELGDSALYFCASSVWGQGANEQFFGPGTRLTVL.

The V call is TRBV28, the J call TRBJ1-1; a weak D match, TRBD1 (5 bases). The CDR3 length is 14 residues. V was trimmed by 5 bases and J by 4 bases, leaving 14 bases between them. Germline V lookup: CDR1 MDHEN, CDR2 SYDVKM. In nucleotides, the CDR3 is TGTGCCAGCAGTGCCACAGGACATTTCACTGAAGCTTTCTTT. Translated: CASSATGHFTEAFF.

The V and J genes are TRBV10-3 and TRBJ2-2; 8 bases align to TRBD1. This CDR3 comprises 15 residues. The germline gives CDR1 ENHRY, CDR2 SYGVKD. V shed 6 bases, J shed 6 bases, and the junction held 9 bases outside the gene matches. The CDR3 bases are TGTGCCATCAGCGGGACCCCGGACAGGGCCGGGGAGCTGTTTTTT. It encodes CAISGTPDRAGELFF.

V usage is TRBV30 and J usage is TRBJ1-3, with D possibly TRBD1 on 5 matching bases. Trimming shortened V by 1 base and J by 2 bases, and 12 bases separated the two germline ends. Per the germline V gene, CDR1 is GTSNPN and CDR2 is SVGIG (reference sequence). This CDR3 region has 15 residues. The CDR3 DNA reads TGTGCCTGGAGTGGCCGGGGGTTTCCTGGAAACACCATATATTTT. It specifies CAWSGRGFPGNTIYF.

The chain joins TRBV4-3 to TRBJ2-1; 12 nucleotides line up with TRBD2. Germline loops: CDR1 LGHNA, CDR2 YSLEER. The CDR3 loop spans 15 amino acids. J lost 8 bases, V lost 1 base, and 3 bases had no gene match. CDR3 sequence (DNA): TGCGCCAGCAGCCAAGCTAGCGGGAGGGCCGATGAGCAGTTCTTC. It codes for CASSQASGRADEQFF.

The gene calls are TRBV5-1 and TRBJ2-7; 7 nucleotides line up with TRBD1. The length of the CDR3 is 14 residues. Germline CDR1 SGHRS, CDR2 YFSETQ. V was clipped by 4 bases and J by 3 bases; unmatched bases: 7. CDR3 residues: CASSPTGPIYEQYF. The CDR3 DNA is TGCGCCAGCAGCCCGACAGGGCCTATCTACGAGCAGTACTTC.

The table lists this clone with a count of one. V and J are TRBV6-6 and TRBJ1-1; 9 bases are shared with TRBD1. V lost 0 bases to trimming and J lost 4 bases; unmatched junction nucleotides: 3. The CDR3 length is 15 residues. Germline-derived CDR1 and CDR2 are MNHNY and SVGAGI (reference sequence). The DNA for the CDR3 is TGTGCCAGCAGTTACTCGAACAGGGGGCGCACTGAAGCTTTCTTT. Translation gives CASSYSNRGRTEAFF.

This clone came up once. The gene calls are TRBV7-6 and TRBJ2-1; D not certain. Germline V gives CDR1 SGHVS, CDR2 FNYEAQ. The CDR3 is 13 residues long. V lost 0 bases and J 4 bases, leaving 4 bases between the germline ends. Here the CDR3 reads CASSLARYNEQFF. The CDR3 coding sequence is TGTGCCAGCAGCTTAGCCAGGTACAATGAGCAGTTCTTC.

The rearrangement uses TRBV6-1 and TRBJ2-2, with D tentatively TRBD1 or TRBD2 (5 bases each). Deletions cut 0 bases from V and 5 bases from J, with 10 bases between. Germline CDR1 is MNHNS and CDR2 is SASEGT. The CDR3 has 15 residues. The CDR3 DNA reads TGTGCCAGCAGTGAAGCGAATGGGGGAACCGGGGAGCTGTTTTTT. Protein sequence: CASSEANGGTGELFF.

The chain joins TRBV6-5 to TRBJ1-5, with D possibly TRBD1 on 6 matching bases. The V and J ends lost 6 bases and 2 bases respectively, with 8 bases between them. The CDR3 has 13 residues. The germline CDR1 and CDR2 sequences are MNHEY and SVGAGI. The CDR3 protein is CASRDSRNQPQHF. The CDR3 region has the DNA TGTGCCAGCAGGGACAGTCGCAATCAGCCCCAGCATTTT.

V usage is TRBV7-9 and J usage is TRBJ2-1; D unresolved. Germline V CDR1 and CDR2: SEHNR, FQNEAQ (reference sequence). V was cut by 5 bases and J by 8 bases, with 19 bases left in between. The CDR3 has 15 amino acids. The CDR3 loop reads CASSPGNRVVDEQFF. The CDR3 DNA follows: TGTGCCAGCAGCCCAGGCAACCGGGTGGTGGATGAGCAGTTCTTC.

CDR3 coding DNA: TGTGCCATCAGTGAGAGACTAGCGGGAGCCGGGGAGCTGTTTTTT. Translated: CAISERLAGAGELFF. The J gene is TRBJ2-2, the V gene TRBV10-3; TRBD2 agrees at 12 bases. Germline CDR1 is ENHRY and CDR2 is SYGVKD. The J segment lost 6 bases and the V segment lost 2 bases, leaving 1 base of the junction unmatched. The CDR3 spans 15 residues.

This sequence joins TRBV4-1 and TRBJ2-5; no definite D call. Germline CDR1 reads MGHRA; CDR2 reads YSYEKL. V shed 0 bases and J shed 5 bases, with 19 bases lying between them. This CDR3 contains 17 residues. The CDR3 DNA follows: TGCGCCAGCAGCCAAGATCGAGGTCGGGCTAAAGATGAGACCCAGTACTTC. This translates into CASSQDRGRAKDETQYF.

V is TRBV21-1 and J is TRBJ2-7; the table's D call, TRBD1, was not checked against the DNA. TRBV21-1 is tagged as a pseudogene. The CDR3 extends over 18 amino acids. CDR3 DNA sequence: TGTGCCAGCAACGGACAGGGAGCCTTTCGTTTAAGCTCCTACGAGCAGTACTTC. It is translated as CASNGQGAFRLSSYEQYF.